A single sample gave rise to the 5 T cell receptor beta chains below, sequenced in a study of shared T cell receptors in the human thymus. The data were produced by immunoSEQ multiplex PCR, yet TCRdb's version contains in-frame clones alone and is incomplete. Among about 660,000 clones listed, around 87% were seen once. This same sample was also part of a study on human thymus T cells.

The sequenced sample was thymocytes. The receptors were gathered from a boy in the first two years of life with a congenital heart defect.

The chain has TRBV27 and TRBJ2-5; TRBD2 might be the D (6 bases). Deletions cut 4 bases from V and 4 bases from J, with 10 bases between. This CDR3 has 13 residues. Looked up from germline, CDR1 is MNHEY and CDR2 is SMNVEV (reference sequence). CDR3 residues: CASSYVSGETQYF. CDR3 sequence (DNA): TGTGCCAGCAGTTACGTTAGCGGAGAGACCCAGTACTTC.

J is TRBJ1-2 and V is TRBV9; 8 bases are shared with TRBD1. Germline CDR1 and CDR2: SGDLS and YYNGEE. With V trimmed by 3 bases and J by 5 bases, 33 bases remained unmatched. CDR3 length: 23 residues. CDR3 amino acids: CASSGQGSKGVPVTRRSPYGYTF. The CDR3 DNA is TGTGCCAGCAGCGGACAGGGGAGCAAGGGGGTCCCCGTGACCCGAAGGTCCCCGTATGGCTACACCTTC.

The V and J genes are TRBV25-1 and TRBJ2-1; possible D gene TRBD2, 6 bases. The germline V and J ends were trimmed by 2 bases and 8 bases, with 13 bases remaining between them. Germline CDR1 reads MGHDK; CDR2 reads SYGVNS. This CDR3 spans 14 amino acids. This CDR3 reads CASSESLGGHEQFF. Here the CDR3 DNA reads TGTGCCAGCAGTGAAAGTCTGGGAGGACATGAGCAGTTCTTC.

The chain uses TRBV7-9 and TRBJ1-4, with 10 bases fitting TRBD1. J gave up 6 bases and V 5 bases, and 6 bases lay outside the gene matches. The V gene's germline CDR1 is SEHNR and CDR2 FQNEAQ (reference sequence). This CDR3 has 15 residues. CDR3 loop: CASSTQTGGYEKLFF. DNA of the CDR3: TGTGCCAGCAGCACTCAGACAGGGGGCTATGAAAAACTGTTTTTT.

V and J are TRBV9 and TRBJ2-2; 10 bases match TRBD2. The CDR3 has 17 amino acids. Germline CDR1 and CDR2: SGDLS and YYNGEE. J gave up 8 bases and V 4 bases, and 14 bases lay outside the gene matches. CDR3 region: CASSPPSSGGASGELFF. Written as DNA, the CDR3 is TGTGCCAGCAGCCCCCCCTCCAGCGGGGGGGCGTCGGGGGAGCTGTTTTTT.